The 5 T cell receptor beta chains below all came from one sample that was sequenced in a study of PD-L1 blockade in urothelial cancer. Only in-frame clones appear in the TCRdb table, and some are missing; sequencing was by immunoSEQ multiplex PCR. This sample has about 50,000 clones, with more than 75% found just once. Regarding time point: peripheral blood 6 weeks after treatment start. Sequenced here: PBMCs, sampled around atezolizumab (anti-PD-L1) treatment. These receptors all come from a man between 60 and 75 years old with urothelial cancer.

This clone was detected only a few times. The chain joins TRBV19 to TRBJ1-1; D remains unclear. This CDR3 comprises 11 residues. The germline V and J ends were trimmed by 11 bases and 0 bases, with 7 bases remaining between them. Germline V gene data show CDR1 as LNHDA and CDR2 as SQIVND (reference sequence). The DNA of the CDR3 is TGTGCCGTAAGCCTGAACACTGAAGCTTTCTTT. Its translation: CAVSLNTEAFF. The full variable domain, rest sourced from reference TRBV19 and TRBJ1-1, is DGGITQSPKYLFRKEGQNVTLSCEQNLNHDAMYWYRQDPGQGLRLIYYSQIVNDFQKGDIAEGYSVSREKKESFPLTVTSAQKNPTAFYLCAVSLNTEAFFGQGTRLTVV.

This chain connects TRBV7-3 to TRBJ2-7; 7 bases fit TRBD1. V was pared by 10 bases and J by 2 bases, with 8 bases of the junction left unmatched. Germline V gene sequence: CDR1 SGHTA, CDR2 FQGTGA. The CDR3 runs to 13 residues. The CDR3 reads CATPRDSTYEQYF. The CDR3 nucleotides are TGTGCCACCCCGAGGGACAGTACCTACGAGCAGTACTTC.

The V call is TRBV5-5, the J call TRBJ2-7, with D tentatively TRBD1 (6 bases). V lost 1 base and J lost 2, with 13 bases in between. Germline V lookup: CDR1 SGHKS, CDR2 YYEKEE (reference sequence). The CDR3 totals 15 residues. This CDR3 is CASSLLTGHTYEQYF. The CDR3 bases are TGTGCCAGCAGCTTGTTAACAGGGCATACCTACGAGCAGTACTTC.

The chain recombines TRBV9 with TRBJ2-2; D unresolved. The V end was cut by 2 bases, the J end by 6 bases, with 5 bases between. The CDR3 spans 12 residues. Germline-derived CDR1 and CDR2 are SGDLS and YYNGEE. DNA for the CDR3: TGTGCCAGCAGCGTCCCGGCCGGGGAGCTGTTTTTT. It specifies CASSVPAGELFF. The full variable domain, rest sourced from reference TRBV9 and TRBJ2-2, is DSGVTQTPKHLITATGQRVTLRCSPRSGDLSVYWYQQSLDQGLQFLIQYYNGEERAKGNILERFSAQQFPDLHSELNLSSLELGDSALYFCASSVPAGELFFGEGSRLTVL.

V usage is TRBV11-3 and J usage is TRBJ2-5, with D hard to call. CDR3 length: 14 residues. The V and J ends lost 5 bases and 2 bases respectively, with 12 bases between them. CDR1 is SGHNT and CDR2 is YENEEA in the germline V gene. CDR3 in amino acids: CASSLSRLQETQYF. Written as DNA, the CDR3 is TGTGCCAGCAGCCTTAGCCGGTTACAAGAGACCCAGTACTTC.